The 24 T cell receptor beta chains in this list originate from one sample, sequenced in a study of blood T cell dynamics during melanoma immunotherapy. Clones were read by immunoSEQ multiplex PCR, and TCRdb kept only the in-frame ones, dropping some. The sample lists approximately 28,000 clones; roughly 88% were seen once. Documented time point: week 3, after first cycle of checkpoint inhibitor. Sample: blood, taken from a patient treated with checkpoint blockade. The receptors originated from a human donor with melanoma.

V usage is TRBV7-8 and J usage is TRBJ2-7; 8 bases line up with TRBD1. Germline V gives CDR1 SGHVS, CDR2 FQNEAQ. The CDR3 sequence is 17 residues long. The V and J ends lost 0 bases and 12 bases, in that order; junction bases with no gene match: 19. The CDR3 here is CASSLAARTGPIEYRYF. The CDR3 nucleotides read TGTGCCAGCAGCTTAGCGGCCCGGACAGGGCCCATAGAATATCGGTACTTC.

The rearrangement links TRBV6-5 to TRBJ1-6; D unresolved. Per germline, CDR1 MNHEY and CDR2 SVGAGI. The CDR3 is 14 amino acids. V dropped 6 bases and J dropped 4 bases, with 10 bases sitting between them. The CDR3 region has the DNA TGTGCCAGCAGGGGAGGGCCTTATAATTCACCCCTCCACTTT. Encoded protein: CASRGGPYNSPLHF.

The sample holds a few counts of this clone. The chain recombines TRBV9 with TRBJ2-7; D is unclear. The CDR3 spans 13 residues. The V gene lost 3 bases and the J gene lost 6 bases, with 13 bases spanning the gap. Germline lookup yields CDR1 SGDLS and CDR2 YYNGEE. CDR3 loop: CASSADRGGEQYF. CDR3 coding DNA: TGTGCCAGCAGCGCCGATAGAGGCGGCGAGCAGTACTTC. Looking up the rest from reference TRBV9 and TRBJ2-7 gives the full variable domain: DSGVTQTPKHLITATGQRVTLRCSPRSGDLSVYWYQQSLDQGLQFLIQYYNGEERAKGNILERFSAQQFPDLHSELNLSSLELGDSALYFCASSADRGGEQYFGPGTRLTVT.

The chain joins TRBV9 to TRBJ1-3; maybe TRBD1 (6 bases). This CDR3 has 14 residues. V was pared by 0 bases and J by 7 bases, with 11 bases between. The V gene's germline CDR1 is SGDLS and CDR2 YYNGEE. CDR3 loop: CASSVEGQGNTIYF. CDR3 nucleotides: TGTGCCAGCAGCGTAGAAGGCCAGGGGAACACCATATATTTT.

The V call is TRBV5-1, the J call TRBJ2-3; D possibly corresponds to TRBD1 (5 bases). Germline CDR1 reads SGHRS; CDR2 reads YFSETQ. With 5 bases removed from V and 10 bases from J, the gap between germline ends came to 14 bases. The CDR3 is 12 residues long. The CDR3 is CASSFEGESQYF. In DNA form, the CDR3 reads TGCGCCAGCAGTTTCGAAGGGGAATCGCAGTATTTT.

This clone was detected only once. The V gene is TRBV5-1, the J gene TRBJ2-2, with D uncertain. In germline, CDR1 is SGHRS, CDR2 YFSETQ. CDR3 length: 14 amino acids. V lost 0 bases, J lost 4 bases, and 7 bases lay in between. The CDR3 reads CASSLDWGTGELFF. As DNA, the CDR3 is TGCGCCAGCAGCTTGGATTGGGGCACCGGGGAGCTGTTTTTT. Supplemented by reference TRBV5-1 and TRBJ2-2, the full variable domain reads KAGVTQTPRYLIKTRGQQVTLSCSPISGHRSVSWYQQTPGQGLQFLFEYFSETQRNKGNFPGRFSGRQFSNSRSEMNVSTLELGDSALYLCASSLDWGTGELFFGEGSRLTVL.

The V gene is TRBV4-1, the J gene TRBJ2-7; D perhaps matches TRBD2 (5 bases). V lost 1 base to trimming and J lost 7 bases, with 5 bases between them. This CDR3 comprises 11 residues. Germline CDR1 MGHRA, CDR2 YSYEKL. CDR3: CASSQAGEQYF. The CDR3 bases are TGCGCCAGCAGCCAAGCGGGGGAGCAGTACTTC.

This rearrangement joins TRBV11-3 to TRBJ2-1; 9 bases agree with TRBD2. V gave up 7 bases and J gave up 3 bases; unmatched junction bases: 16. CDR1 and CDR2 from the germline V gene are SGHNT and YENEEA. The CDR3 is 18 amino acids. The DNA of the CDR3 is TGTGCCAGCACCCCCGGACTAGCGACCGACCCATACTACAATGAGCAGTTCTTC. It translates to CASTPGLATDPYYNEQFF.

This chain joins TRBV9 and TRBJ2-1; the match to TRBD2 covers 8 bases. Germline trimming cut 1 base from V and 1 base from J; bases unmatched to any gene: 1. Per germline, CDR1 SGDLS and CDR2 YYNGEE. CDR3 length equals 15 residues. The CDR3 DNA is TGTGCCAGCAGCGTAAGCGGGAGTTCCTACAATGAGCAGTTCTTC. Translation: CASSVSGSSYNEQFF. Full variable domain (remainder filled in from reference TRBV9 and TRBJ2-1): DSGVTQTPKHLITATGQRVTLRCSPRSGDLSVYWYQQSLDQGLQFLIQYYNGEERAKGNILERFSAQQFPDLHSELNLSSLELGDSALYFCASSVSGSSYNEQFFGPGTRLTVL.

This chain uses TRBV2 with TRBJ2-1, with D tentatively TRBD1 or TRBD2 (5 bases each). This CDR3 has 12 residues. Germline CDR1 and CDR2: SNHLY and FYNNEI. V shed 6 bases and J shed 5 bases, with 8 bases lying between them. The CDR3 sequence: CASSWGNNEQFF. CDR3 DNA sequence: TGTGCCAGCAGCTGGGGGAACAATGAGCAGTTCTTC.

V is TRBV11-2 and J is TRBJ2-2; D is unclear. This CDR3 comprises 15 residues. CDR1 and CDR2 (germline): SGHAT, FQNNGV. Trimming shortened V by 1 base and J by 6 bases, and 12 bases separated the two germline ends. The CDR3 DNA follows: TGTGCCAGCAGCTTAGTTTTAGCACTCCCCGGGGAGCTGTTTTTT. This encodes CASSLVLALPGELFF.

DNA of the CDR3: TGTGCCAGCAGCTTAGGGCCAGTAGCAGTCGGGGAGCTGTTTTTT. Protein sequence: CASSLGPVAVGELFF. The chain is built from TRBV7-9 and TRBJ2-2; D gene uncertain. CDR3 length: 15 amino acids. The germline V gene has CDR1 SEHNR and CDR2 FQNEAQ (reference sequence). The V end lost 1 base, the J end lost 7 bases, and 13 bases lay between the germline ends.

This clone was seen a single time. This rearrangement joins TRBV28 to TRBJ1-2; TRBD1 matches 7 bases. This CDR3 has 12 amino acids. Trimming removed 6 bases from V and 8 bases from J; junction bases left unmatched: 6. The germline V gene encodes CDR1 MDHEN and CDR2 SYDVKM. The CDR3 region is CASRNRDRGYTF. The CDR3 DNA sequence: TGTGCCAGCAGGAACCGGGACAGAGGCTACACCTTC.

The chain couples TRBV6-1 to TRBJ2-5; D remains unclear. This CDR3 is 13 amino acids long. The germline V gene encodes CDR1 MNHNS and CDR2 SASEGT. V was clipped by 3 bases and J by 7 bases, with 12 bases between them. The CDR3 DNA sequence: TGTGCCAGCAGTGAGGACCGAGGCCCGACCCAGTACTTC. Its translation is CASSEDRGPTQYF.

This clone was seen only once. The chain uses TRBV10-3 and TRBJ1-2; D uncertain. The germline CDR1 and CDR2 sequences are ENHRY and SYGVKD. With 8 bases removed from V and 3 bases from J, the gap between germline ends came to 10 bases. CDR3 size: 12 residues. CDR3: CAIYRADYGYTF. The CDR3 nucleotides read TGTGCCATCTATAGGGCGGACTATGGCTACACCTTC.

The chain has TRBV27 and TRBJ2-5; possible D gene TRBD1, 6 bases. Germline V gene lookup returns CDR1 MNHEY and CDR2 SMNVEV (reference sequence). The CDR3 has 13 amino acids. The V end was cut by 5 bases, the J end by 5 bases, with 12 bases between. The CDR3 loop is CASSPTGWETQYF. The CDR3 nucleotides are TGTGCCAGCAGTCCTACAGGGTGGGAGACCCAGTACTTC.

This CDR3 is CAISEFLHRGGSTEAFF. The CDR3 region has the DNA TGTGCCATCAGTGAGTTCCTCCACAGGGGAGGGAGCACTGAAGCTTTCTTT. This chain connects TRBV10-3 to TRBJ1-1; 7 nucleotides line up with TRBD1. The germline gives CDR1 ENHRY, CDR2 SYGVKD. V dropped 1 base and J dropped 4; count of bases not matched to a gene: 12. The length of the CDR3 is 17 residues.

This CDR3 is CASSLNRNEAFF. DNA of the CDR3: TGTGCCAGCAGCTTAAATAGAAATGAAGCTTTCTTT. This chain joins TRBV7-9 and TRBJ1-1; no firm D call. The CDR3 is 12 residues long. Trimming took 2 bases from V and 7 from J, leaving 8 bases between them. CDR1 SEHNR and CDR2 FQNEAQ come from the germline V gene (reference sequence).

The V gene is TRBV21-1, the J gene TRBJ1-2. TRBV21-1 has pseudogene status. The CDR3 is made up of 15 amino acids. CDR3 loop: CASSKTRARGYGYTF. CDR3 nucleotides: TGTGCCAGCAGCAAAACGAGGGCGCGGGGCTATGGCTACACCTTC.

This rearrangement joins TRBV7-9 to TRBJ1-6; D gene ambiguous. Germline CDR1 and CDR2: SEHNR and FQNEAQ (reference sequence). Trimming cost V 3 bases and J 5 bases, with 8 bases left between them. This CDR3 contains 14 residues. In nucleotides, the CDR3 is TGTGCCAGCAGCTTGGGCAGAGATAATTCACCCCTCCACTTT. Translation: CASSLGRDNSPLHF.

The chain has TRBV19 and TRBJ1-5; D perhaps matches TRBD1 (6 bases). The CDR3 has 15 amino acids. Trimming took off 2 bases at V and 2 bases at J, with 10 bases between the two ends. The germline V gene has CDR1 LNHDA and CDR2 SQIVND (reference sequence). The CDR3 DNA is TGTGCCAGTAGTATAAAGAGGACAGGCAATCAGCCCCAGCATTTT. Amino acid sequence: CASSIKRTGNQPQHF.

The J gene is TRBJ1-2, the V gene TRBV4-3, with unresolved D. The CDR3 is 16 amino acids. Germline lookup yields CDR1 LGHNA and CDR2 YSLEER. Trimming left V 3 bases short and J 3 bases short, with 17 bases between. This CDR3 reads CASSQDTGRFYYGYTF. DNA of the CDR3: TGCGCCAGCAGCCAGGATACCGGGAGGTTTTACTATGGCTACACCTTC.

V usage is TRBV6-6 and J usage is TRBJ2-7; the D is unclear. The germline V gene has CDR1 MNHNY and CDR2 SVGAGI (reference sequence). The CDR3 has 11 residues. V lost 6 bases and J 3 bases, leaving 6 bases between the germline ends. The CDR3 loop reads CASRYSYEQYF. CDR3 DNA sequence: TGTGCCAGCAGATACAGCTACGAGCAGTACTTC.

The V call is TRBV5-1, the J call TRBJ2-2; 8 positions match TRBD2. The CDR3 runs to 14 residues. The trim removed 1 base at V and 6 bases at J, leaving 2 bases unmatched. Germline V gene sequence: CDR1 SGHRS, CDR2 YFSETQ. The CDR3 spells CASSLQGLAGELFF. The DNA of the CDR3 is TGCGCCAGCAGCTTGCAGGGACTAGCCGGGGAGCTGTTTTTT.